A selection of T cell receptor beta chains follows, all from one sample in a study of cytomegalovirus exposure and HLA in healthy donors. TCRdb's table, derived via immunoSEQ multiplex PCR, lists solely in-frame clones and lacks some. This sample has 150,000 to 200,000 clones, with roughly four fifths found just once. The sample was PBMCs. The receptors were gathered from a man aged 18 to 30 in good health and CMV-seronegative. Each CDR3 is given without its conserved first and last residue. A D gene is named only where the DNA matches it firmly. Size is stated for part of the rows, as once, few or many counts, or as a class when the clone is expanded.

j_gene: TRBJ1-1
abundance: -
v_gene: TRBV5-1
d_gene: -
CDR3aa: ASSPTGGVTEAF

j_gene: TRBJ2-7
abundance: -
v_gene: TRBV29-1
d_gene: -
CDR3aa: SVEGVADEQY

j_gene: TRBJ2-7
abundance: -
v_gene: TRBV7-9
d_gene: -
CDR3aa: ASSLFLGPAGEQY

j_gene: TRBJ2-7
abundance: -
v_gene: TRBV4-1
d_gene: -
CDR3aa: ASSQEDSGFSHEQY

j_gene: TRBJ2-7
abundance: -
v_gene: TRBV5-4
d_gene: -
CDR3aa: ASSLTGMGEQY

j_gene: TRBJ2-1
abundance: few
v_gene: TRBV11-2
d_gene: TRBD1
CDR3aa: ASSFGQGALNEQF

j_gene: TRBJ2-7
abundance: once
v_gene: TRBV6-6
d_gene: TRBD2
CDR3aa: ASSQGLAGGLEQY

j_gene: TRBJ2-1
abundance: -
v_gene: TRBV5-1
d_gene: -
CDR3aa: ASSLAREADEQF

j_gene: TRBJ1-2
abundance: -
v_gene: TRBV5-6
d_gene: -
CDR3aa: ASSLEEGGYT

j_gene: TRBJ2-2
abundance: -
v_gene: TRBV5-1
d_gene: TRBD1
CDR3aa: ASSSGQGDTGELF

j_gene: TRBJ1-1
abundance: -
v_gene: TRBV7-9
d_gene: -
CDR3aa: ASSLKTVNTEAF

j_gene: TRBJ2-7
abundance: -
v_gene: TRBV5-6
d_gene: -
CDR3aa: ASHWQGGEQY

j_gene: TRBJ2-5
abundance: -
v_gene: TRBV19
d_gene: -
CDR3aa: ASSIDPTGRSQY

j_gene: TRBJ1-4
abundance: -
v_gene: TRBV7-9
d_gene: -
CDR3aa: ASSFPRVVNEKLF

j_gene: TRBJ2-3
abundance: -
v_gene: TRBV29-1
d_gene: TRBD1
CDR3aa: SVGPGGSDTQY

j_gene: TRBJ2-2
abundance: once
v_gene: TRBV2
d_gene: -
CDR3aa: ASSEGRGRTGELF

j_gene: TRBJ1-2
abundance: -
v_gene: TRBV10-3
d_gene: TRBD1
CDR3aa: AIGDSNNYGYT

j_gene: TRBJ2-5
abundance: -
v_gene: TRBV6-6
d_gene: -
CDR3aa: ASSAVGAVVWTQY

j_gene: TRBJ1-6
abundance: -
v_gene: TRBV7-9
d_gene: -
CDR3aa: SSSRGNSPLH

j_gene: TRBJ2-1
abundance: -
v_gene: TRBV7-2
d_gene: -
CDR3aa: ASSLYLVIEQF

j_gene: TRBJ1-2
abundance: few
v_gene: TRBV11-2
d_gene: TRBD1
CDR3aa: ASSSGQGGDGYT

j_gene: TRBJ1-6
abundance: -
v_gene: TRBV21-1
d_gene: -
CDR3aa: ASRKRGQGHSPLH

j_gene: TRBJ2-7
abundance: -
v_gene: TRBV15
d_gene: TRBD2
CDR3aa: ATSKERGAPEQY

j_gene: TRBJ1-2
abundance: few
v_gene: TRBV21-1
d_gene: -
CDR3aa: ASSNPPSNYGYT

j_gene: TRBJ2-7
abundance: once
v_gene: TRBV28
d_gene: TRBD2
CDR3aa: ACSGLAAYEQY

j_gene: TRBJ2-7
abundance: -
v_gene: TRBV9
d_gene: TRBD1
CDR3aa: ASSLGQNPYEQY

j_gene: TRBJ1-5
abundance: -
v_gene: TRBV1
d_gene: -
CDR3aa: TSSQDLRDISNQPQH

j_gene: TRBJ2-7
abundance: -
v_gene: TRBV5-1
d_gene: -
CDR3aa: ASSLQGTNEQY

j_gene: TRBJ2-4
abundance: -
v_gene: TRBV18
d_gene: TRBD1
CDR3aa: ASSPGTGTIQY

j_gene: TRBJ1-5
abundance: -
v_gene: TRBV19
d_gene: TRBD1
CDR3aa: ASSPLGTGGLNQPQH

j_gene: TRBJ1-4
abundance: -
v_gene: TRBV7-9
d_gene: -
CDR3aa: SSSSSNEKLF

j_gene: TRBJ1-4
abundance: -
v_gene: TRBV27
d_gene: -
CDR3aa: ASSLYSATNGKLF

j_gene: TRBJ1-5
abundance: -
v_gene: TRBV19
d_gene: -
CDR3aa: ASRTTRTVLNQPQH

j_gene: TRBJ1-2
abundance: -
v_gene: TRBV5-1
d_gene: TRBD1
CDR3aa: ASSLEGGANYGYT

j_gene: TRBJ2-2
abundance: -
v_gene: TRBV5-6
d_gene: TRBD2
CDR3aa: ATSEAGVGELF

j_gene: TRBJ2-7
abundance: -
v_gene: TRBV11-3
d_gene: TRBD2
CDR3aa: ASSSRGYGSGSPSYEQY

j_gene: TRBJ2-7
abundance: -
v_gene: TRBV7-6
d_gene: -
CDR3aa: ASSLATRYEQY

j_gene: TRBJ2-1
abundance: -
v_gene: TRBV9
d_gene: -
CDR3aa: ASSASSNYEQF

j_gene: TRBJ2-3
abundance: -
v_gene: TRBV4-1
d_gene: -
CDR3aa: ASSQVGAITDTQY

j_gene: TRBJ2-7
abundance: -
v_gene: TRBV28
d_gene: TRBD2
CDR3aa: ASSFLSSGRARHEQY

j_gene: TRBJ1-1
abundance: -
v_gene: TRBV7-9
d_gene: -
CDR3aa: ASSRPNGGPEAF

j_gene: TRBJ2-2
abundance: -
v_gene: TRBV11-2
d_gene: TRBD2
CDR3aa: ASSFNRGGHGELF

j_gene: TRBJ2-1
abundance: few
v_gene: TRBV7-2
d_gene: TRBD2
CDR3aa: ASIWTTSGMGEQF

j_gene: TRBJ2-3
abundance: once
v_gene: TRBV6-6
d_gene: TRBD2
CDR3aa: ASRSGGQDTQY

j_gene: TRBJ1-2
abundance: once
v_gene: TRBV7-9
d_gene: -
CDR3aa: ASSLAQSFNYGYT

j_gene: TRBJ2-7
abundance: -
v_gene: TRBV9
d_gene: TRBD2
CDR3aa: ASSPPSGSSYEQY

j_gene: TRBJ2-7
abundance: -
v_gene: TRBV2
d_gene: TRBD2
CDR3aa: ASSASGALSYEQY

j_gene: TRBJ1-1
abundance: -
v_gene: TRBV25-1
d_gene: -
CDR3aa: ASSRGGYTEAF

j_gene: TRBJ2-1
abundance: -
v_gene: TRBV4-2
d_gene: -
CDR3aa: ASSRGANEQF

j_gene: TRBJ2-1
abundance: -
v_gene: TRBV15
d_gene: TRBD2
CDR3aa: ATSRAVVLADDQVQF